Below are 8 T cell receptor beta chains sequenced from a single sample in a study of blood T cell repertoires in COVID-19. The protocol was immunoSEQ multiplex PCR, while the TCRdb copy is restricted to in-frame clones and leaves out a portion. Of about 270,000 clones listed, under 90% are singletons. The specimen sequenced was peripheral blood. The receptors were gathered from a woman younger than 30 with acute or convalescent COVID-19.

The chain carries TRBV28 and TRBJ1-5; D is unclear. The CDR3 runs 14 residues. Trimming removed 8 bases from V and 3 bases from J, with 14 bases in between. Germline V CDR1 and CDR2: MDHEN, SYDVKM. CDR3 region: CASFSQTNNQPQHF. CDR3 nucleotides: TGTGCCAGCTTTAGTCAGACAAACAATCAGCCCCAGCATTTT.

This chain joins TRBV7-3 and TRBJ2-2; D not certain. Germline V gene sequence: CDR1 SGHTA, CDR2 FQGTGA. The CDR3 has 15 amino acids. V lost 4 bases, J lost 4 bases, and 13 bases lay in between. Written as DNA, the CDR3 is TGTGCCAGCAGCTCTAGTCCGGGTTTCACCGGGGAGCTGTTTTTT. Translating gives CASSSSPGFTGELFF.

The chain uses TRBV7-9 and TRBJ1-1, with a weak D call TRBD1 (6 bases). The V gene's germline CDR1 is SEHNR and CDR2 FQNEAQ (reference sequence). Trimming took off 5 bases at V and 2 bases at J, with 12 bases between the two ends. This CDR3 comprises 14 residues. The CDR3 loop reads CASSGRTDNTEAFF. The DNA for the CDR3 is TGTGCCAGCAGCGGGCGGACAGACAACACTGAAGCTTTCTTT.

This clone was picked up a small number of times. This chain links TRBV4-3 with TRBJ2-1, with TRBD2 identical over 10 bases. CDR3 size: 18 residues. The germline V gene encodes CDR1 LGHNA and CDR2 YSLEER. Losses at the gene ends were 0 bases for V and 6 bases for J; bases not matched to a gene: 11. In DNA form, the CDR3 reads TGCGCCAGCAGCCAAGATCTTGCCCTAGCGGGAGCATTCAATGAGCAGTTCTTC. Translating gives CASSQDLALAGAFNEQFF.

The J gene is TRBJ2-7, the V gene TRBV7-8; the D gene is possibly TRBD2 (6 bases). Trimming shortened V by 1 base and J by 3 bases, and 10 bases separated the two germline ends. From germline, CDR1 is SGHVS and CDR2 FQNEAQ. The CDR3 sequence is 14 residues long. DNA of the CDR3: TGTGCCAGCAGCTTAGAGGGGACTTTCTACGAGCAGTACTTC. It is translated as CASSLEGTFYEQYF.

CDR3 region: CASSFEEYGYTF. DNA of the CDR3: TGTGCCAGCAGTTTTGAGGAGTATGGCTACACCTTC. The gene calls are TRBV12-3 or TRBV12-4 and TRBJ1-2; D is unresolved. Deletions cut 3 bases from V and 5 bases from J, with 7 bases between. The CDR3 runs 12 residues.

The rearrangement links TRBV5-6 to TRBJ1-2; D unclear. The germline V and J ends were trimmed by 1 base and 4 bases, with 14 bases remaining between them. Germline-derived CDR1 and CDR2 are SGHDT and YYEEEE. The CDR3 length is 15 residues. The CDR3 DNA sequence: TGTGCCAGCAGCTTGTCCGGAGCGGGGTCCTATGGCTACACCTTC. Translating gives CASSLSGAGSYGYTF. Full variable domain (rest looked up from reference TRBV5-6 and TRBJ1-2): DAGVTQSPTHLIKTRGQQVTLRCSPKSGHDTVSWYQQALGQGPQFIFQYYEEEERQRGNFPDRFSGHQFPNYSSELNVNALLLGDSALYLCASSLSGAGSYGYTFGSGTRLTVV.

This clone was recorded many times. The V gene is TRBV6-4, the J gene TRBJ2-2; 8 positions match TRBD2. The V segment lost 2 bases and the J segment 3 bases; nucleotides outside the gene matches: 5. Germline assignment: CDR1 MRHNA and CDR2 SNTAGT. The CDR3 has 16 amino acids. Here the CDR3 DNA reads TGTGCCAGCAGTGACAGAGCGGGAGAGGACACCGGGGAGCTGTTTTTT. Amino acids: CASSDRAGEDTGELFF.